This TCR beta chain is from a study of T cells in Graves' hyperthyroidism and ophthalmopathy (dated by TCRdb to the late 2010s). Concerning the study at large: Peripheral blood samples were taken at the time of initial diagnosis, prior to any treatment. Following sampling, methimazole starting at 30 mg daily was given to hyperthyroidism patients, and high-dose intravenous methylprednisolone was given to ophthalmopathy patients. Whether ophthalmopathy could be predicted prospectively was tested in an independent validation cohort made up of roughly 19 hyperthyroidism patients plus 17 patients who later progressed to ophthalmopathy. Thyroid tissue and blood T-cell repertoires from six Graves' hyperthyroidism patients were also compared in the study. A discovery cohort of about a hundred patients, approximately 44 with Graves' ophthalmopathy and approximately 60 with stable Graves' hyperthyroidism, was used to find distinguishing TCR V-J signatures. The paper reports TCR Vbeta CDR3 sequencing of 140 or so peripheral blood samples: 43 ophthalmopathy, roughly 80 hyperthyroidism and around 17 progressor patients. For training and testing, the 100 or so patients in the discovery cohort were randomly divided in a 7:3 ratio.

Overall results and qualifications from the work: A model built on a 13 V-J signature distinguished ophthalmopathy from stable hyperthyroidism, reaching roughly 88% sensitivity and approximately 83% specificity in cross-validation and 80%/75% in testing. Most expanded thyroid clonotypes (frequency above 0.001) were also detected in blood, suggesting blood repertoires may reflect thyroid immune responses. During validation, the model predicted progression to ophthalmopathy a median of approximately 6.5 months ahead of onset, with around 71% sensitivity and under 85% specificity. Sample size was not statistically predetermined, and investigators were not blinded to group allocation.

TCR beta CDR3 regions were amplified from RNA transcripts. A first-round RT-PCR of the TCR CDR3 used the HTBI primer set with the Qiagen OneStep RT-PCR kit. Libraries were constructed in a second round of multiplex PCR, after which size selection and purification were performed. Sequencing of the libraries was done on an Illumina HiSeq2000 using paired-end 100 bp reads. The paper's data handling went like this. SOAPnuke was used to process the raw data, removing reads that contained adapters or uncalled bases, had a mean Phred below 15, or lacked an exact match to the constant primer or identifier. High-quality paired reads were merged using COPE v1.2.5, and each unique nucleotide sequence was defined as a clonotype. Clonotypes were aligned to IMGT TRBV, TRBD and TRBJ reference segments using MiTCR v1.1. The analysis was restricted to V-J combinations with a frequency above 0.0001, which together covered just over 99% of the repertoires. The TCS score was defined as F50 (clonal expansion) divided by E x V (chaos), with BLOSUM62-based TCRdist calculated between CDR3 peptides within each V-J. Welch's t-statistics and random forest reduced fewer than 600 V-J features to under 15, which were used in a naive Bayes classifier (R e1071). TCRdb trimmed the raw reads at Q25, called clones with MiXCR and kept productive beta chains. One record per CDR3 amino acid sequence lists the most common genes and DNA. None of the V and J calls come from the authors' own analysis; TCRdb made them. This sample is represented by around 500,000 distinct CDR3 sequences; around 15% of them were singletons. The ten largest clones add up to roughly 14% of the sample.

In regard to this clonotype: The specificity of this receptor is unknown. Base qualities are missing; no much larger clone stands one base away.

A patient counted as having stable Graves' hyperthyroidism if no progression to ophthalmopathy occurred over 18 months of follow-up. Hyperthyroidism patients were aged 18 to 65 years and newly diagnosed, with disease duration of less than 2 months. Any patient with an uncontrolled infection, another autoimmune disease, pregnancy or lactation was excluded. Clinical symptoms, serum thyroxine and TRAb, thyroid ultrasound, and orbital computed tomography formed the basis for the diagnoses. Ficoll-Paque density gradient centrifugation was used to isolate PBMCs from around 10 ml of fresh peripheral blood. Trizol reagent was used to extract total RNA, and RNA quality was then checked on an Agilent 2100 Bioanalyzer. The CDR3 numbers 12 residues from cysteine through phenylalanine. The entry retains the CDR3 DNA only, 36 bases that are in frame from base 1. CDR1 and CDR2 are drawn from the germline V gene: SGHTS, YDEGEE. V is reduced by 7 bases and J by 0 bases, leaving a spacing of 7 bases between them.

Sequencing used blood. Here the chain combines TRBV5-8 and TRBJ1-1; the D gene cannot be resolved reliably. The sequence was collected from a woman aged 40 to 55 with Graves' hyperthyroidism. The nucleotides are TGTGCCAGCCCCTCCCTGAACACTGAAGCTTTCTTT. This is translated as CASPSLNTEAFF.